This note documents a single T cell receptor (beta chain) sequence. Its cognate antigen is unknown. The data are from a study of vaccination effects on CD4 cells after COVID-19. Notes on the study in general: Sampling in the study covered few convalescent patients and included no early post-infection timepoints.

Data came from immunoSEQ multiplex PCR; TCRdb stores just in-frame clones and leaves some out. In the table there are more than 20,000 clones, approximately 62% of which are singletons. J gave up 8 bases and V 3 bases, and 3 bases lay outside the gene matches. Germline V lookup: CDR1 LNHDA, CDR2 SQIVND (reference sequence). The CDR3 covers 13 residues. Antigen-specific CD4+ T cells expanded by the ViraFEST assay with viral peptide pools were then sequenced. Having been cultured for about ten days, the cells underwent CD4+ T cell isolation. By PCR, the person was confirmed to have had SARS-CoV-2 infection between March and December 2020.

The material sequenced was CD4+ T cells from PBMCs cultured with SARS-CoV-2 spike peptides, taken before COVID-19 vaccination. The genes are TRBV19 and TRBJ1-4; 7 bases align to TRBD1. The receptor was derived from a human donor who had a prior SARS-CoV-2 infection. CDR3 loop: CASSIGRGEKLFF. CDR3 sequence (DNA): TGTGCCAGTAGTATTGGCAGGGGGGAAAAACTGTTTTTT.